This T cell receptor (beta chain) was recorded in a study of blood T cells in healthy people across ages. Next came a second PCR, run for about 7 to 12 cycles, which used a sample-barcoded 5' primer along with a J-beta primer mix. MiXCR, run by TCRdb on the 5' RACE reads, gives a single entry per CDR3 protein. The data show roughly 570,000 distinct CDR3 sequences, with 27% seen just once and about 18% held by the top ten. A word on this clonotype: Its specificity is not known.

The ends were cut back, 1 base at V and 7 bases at J, with 11 bases in the middle. The CDR3 runs 13 residues. The germline gives CDR1 LGHNT, CDR2 FRNRAP. The study's findings and limits: Across samples, TCR beta diversity tracked strongly with naive T cell percentage. Long-lived donors had more naive CD4+ cells and higher diversity than aged donors.

The V and J genes are TRBV12-5 and TRBJ2-7, with TRBD2 as a possible D gene (5 bases). Material for sequencing was blood. This sequence originates from a woman aged 65 to 85 in good health. CDR3 sequence reads: CASGLEPGTEQYF. For the CDR3, the DNA is TGTGCTAGTGGTTTGGAACCGGGAACAGAGCAGTACTTC. The whole variable domain, remainder taken from reference TRBV12-5 and TRBJ2-7, is DARVTQTPRHKVTEMGQEVTMRCQPILGHNTVFWYRQTMMQGLELLAYFRNRAPLDDSGMPKDRFSAEMPDATLATLKIQPSEPRDSAVYFCASGLEPGTEQYFGPGTRLTVT.